The rows below give T cell receptor beta chains drawn from one sample of a study of shared clonotypes between healthy human individuals. Assay: immunoSEQ multiplex PCR; the TCRdb copy retains only in-frame clones and omits some. The sample yields roughly 1,500,000 clones, 98% seen once. Sequenced material: naive CD4+ T cells sorted from blood. The receptor set was obtained from a man aged 30 to 39 in good health. Both conserved end residues are part of each CDR3. D genes are given only for firm matches. The size field is filled for only some rows; it gives once, few, many or a size class.

d_call,j_call,clone_size,v_call,cdr3_aa,cdr3_nt
-,TRBJ1-2,-,TRBV6-5,CASSYSKGGSGYTF,TGTGCCAGCAGTTACTCGAAGGGAGGCTCTGGCTACACCTTC
TRBD1,TRBJ2-2,-,TRBV7-9,CASSLAPGQGGTGELFF,TGTGCCAGCAGCTTAGCTCCGGGACAGGGGGGCACCGGGGAGCTGTTTTTT
-,TRBJ1-5,-,TRBV5-6,CASTPWGLSQPQHF,TGTGCCAGCACCCCGTGGGGTCTAAGTCAGCCCCAGCATTTT
-,TRBJ2-1,-,TRBV14,CASSLRSDRGYNEQFF,TGTGCCAGCAGCCTACGTAGCGACCGGGGGTACAATGAGCAGTTCTTC
TRBD2,TRBJ2-7,-,TRBV5-1,CASSLREGYEQYF,TGCGCCAGCAGCTTACGGGAGGGCTACGAGCAGTACTTC
-,TRBJ2-1,-,TRBV27,CASSLLSPGNNEQFF,TGTGCCAGCAGTTTACTCTCCCCCGGGAACAATGAGCAGTTCTTC
-,TRBJ1-1,-,TRBV10-1,CASSEKVAGIGTEAFF,TGCGCCAGCAGTGAAAAAGTAGCAGGGATCGGGACTGAAGCTTTCTTT
-,TRBJ2-1,once,TRBV10-1,CATGGSSYNEQFF,TGCGCCACTGGGGGCAGCTCCTACAATGAGCAGTTCTTC
-,TRBJ2-7,-,TRBV29-1,CSVGRTAYEQYF,TGCAGCGTTGGTCGAACAGCCTACGAGCAGTACTTC
-,TRBJ2-4,-,TRBV7-2,CASSLGGDLAKNIQYF,TGTGCCAGCAGCTTAGGGGGGGATCTAGCCAAAAACATTCAGTACTTC
-,TRBJ2-1,-,TRBV29-1,CSVGNNEQFF,TGCAGCGTCGGAAACAATGAGCAGTTCTTC
-,TRBJ1-3,-,TRBV9,CASSTPVGASGNTIYF,TGTGCCAGCAGCACACCGGTGGGGGCCTCTGGAAACACCATATATTTT
TRBD1,TRBJ2-1,-,TRBV5-1,CASSLGQGVHNEQFF,TGCGCCAGCAGCCTCGGACAGGGGGTACACAATGAGCAGTTCTTC
TRBD1,TRBJ2-5,-,TRBV11-3,CASSSYVGGLETQYF,TGTGCCAGCAGCTCGTACGTAGGGGGCCTGGAGACCCAGTACTTC
-,TRBJ1-1,once,TRBV28,CASSLFRIRVGTEAFF,TGTGCCAGCAGTTTATTTAGGATCAGGGTGGGCACTGAAGCTTTCTTT
-,TRBJ1-3,-,TRBV18,CASFPTSGNTIYF,TGTGCCAGCTTTCCAACCTCTGGAAACACCATATATTTT
TRBD2,TRBJ2-1,-,TRBV18,CASSPLAGLRGSGHNEQFF,TGTGCCAGCTCACCACTCGCGGGGCTTCGCGGGAGCGGCCACAATGAGCAGTTCTTC
-,TRBJ2-7,-,TRBV11-2,CASSLESATMGSYEQYF,TGTGCCAGCAGCTTAGAGTCCGCAACTATGGGTTCCTACGAGCAGTACTTC
-,TRBJ2-6,-,TRBV5-1,CASRVGNSGANVLTF,TGCGCCAGCAGGGTGGGTAACTCTGGGGCCAACGTCCTGACTTTC
TRBD1,TRBJ2-2,once,TRBV10-3,CATRTGHTGELFF,TGTGCCACCAGGACAGGGCACACCGGGGAGCTGTTTTTT
TRBD2,TRBJ2-1,-,TRBV7-2,CASSRLAGGHYNEQFF,TGTGCCAGCAGCCGACTAGCGGGAGGCCACTACAATGAGCAGTTCTTC
-,TRBJ1-5,-,TRBV2,CASNRRYSNQPQHF,TGTGCCAGCAATAGGAGGTATAGCAATCAGCCCCAGCATTTT
TRBD1,TRBJ1-1,-,TRBV6-5,CASSYEGQGFNTEAFF,TGTGCCAGCAGTTACGAGGGACAGGGGTTTAACACTGAAGCTTTCTTT
TRBD2,TRBJ2-7,once,TRBV19,CASSRLAGSYEQYF,TGTGCCAGCAGTCGACTAGCGGGCTCCTACGAGCAGTACTTC
-,TRBJ1-1,-,TRBV30,CAWRVGGEAFF,TGTGCCTGGAGGGTGGGTGGGGAAGCTTTCTTT
-,TRBJ2-7,-,TRBV10-3,CAIRETKSEQYF,TGTGCCATCAGGGAGACAAAGAGCGAGCAGTACTTC